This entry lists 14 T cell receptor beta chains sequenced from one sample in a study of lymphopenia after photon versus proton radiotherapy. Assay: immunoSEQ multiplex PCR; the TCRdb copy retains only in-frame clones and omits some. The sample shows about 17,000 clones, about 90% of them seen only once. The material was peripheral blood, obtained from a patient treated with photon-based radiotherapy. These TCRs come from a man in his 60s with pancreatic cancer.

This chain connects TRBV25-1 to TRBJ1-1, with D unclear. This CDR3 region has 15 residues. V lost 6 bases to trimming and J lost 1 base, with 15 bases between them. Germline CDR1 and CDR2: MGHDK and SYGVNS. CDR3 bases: TGTGCCAGCAGCCAATTCTTGGCGGGGAACACTGAAGCTTTCTTT. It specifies CASSQFLAGNTEAFF.

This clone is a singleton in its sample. CDR3 protein: CAWSLSRTATNEKLFF. The CDR3 nucleotides are TGTGCCTGGAGCCTAAGTCGGACTGCAACTAATGAAAAACTGTTTTTT. The rearrangement uses TRBV30 and TRBJ1-4, with D unresolved. Germline V gene data show CDR1 as GTSNPN and CDR2 as SVGIG (reference sequence). This CDR3 comprises 16 residues. Trimming left V 3 bases short and J 0 bases short, with 14 bases between.

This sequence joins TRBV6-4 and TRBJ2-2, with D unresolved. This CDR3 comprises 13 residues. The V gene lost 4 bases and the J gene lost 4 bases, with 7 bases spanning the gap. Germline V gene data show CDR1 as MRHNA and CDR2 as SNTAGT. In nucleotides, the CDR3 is TGTGCCAGCAGTGTCGAGACCACCGGGGAGCTGTTTTTT. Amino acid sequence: CASSVETTGELFF.

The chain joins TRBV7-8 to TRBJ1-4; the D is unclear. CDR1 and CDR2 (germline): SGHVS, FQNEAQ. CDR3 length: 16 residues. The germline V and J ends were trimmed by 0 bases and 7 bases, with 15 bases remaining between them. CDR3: CASSLARTIMGEKLFF. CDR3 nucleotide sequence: TGTGCCAGCAGCTTAGCGCGGACCATAATGGGTGAAAAACTGTTTTTT.

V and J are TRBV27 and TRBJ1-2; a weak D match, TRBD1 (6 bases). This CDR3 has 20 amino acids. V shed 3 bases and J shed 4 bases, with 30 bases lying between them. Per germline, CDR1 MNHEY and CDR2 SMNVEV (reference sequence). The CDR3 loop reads CASSFATRGQHPAGGYGYTF. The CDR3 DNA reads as TGTGCCAGCAGTTTCGCAACCCGAGGACAGCACCCTGCGGGTGGCTATGGCTACACCTTC.

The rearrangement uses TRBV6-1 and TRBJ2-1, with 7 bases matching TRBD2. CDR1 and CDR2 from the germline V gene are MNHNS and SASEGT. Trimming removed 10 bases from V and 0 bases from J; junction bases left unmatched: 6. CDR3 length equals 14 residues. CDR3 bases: TGTGCCACCGCGGGGGACCCCTCCTACAATGAGCAGTTCTTC. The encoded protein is CATAGDPSYNEQFF.

The CDR3 sequence: CASSKEAGGNEQFF. CDR3 nucleotide sequence: TGTGCCAGCAGCAAGGAGGCAGGGGGCAATGAGCAGTTCTTC. This chain joins TRBV13 and TRBJ2-1; 7 bases are a match to TRBD1. Germline CDR1 reads PRHDT; CDR2 reads FYEKMQ (reference sequence). Unmatched junction bases numbered 7, after V lost 5 bases and J lost 6 bases. The CDR3 length is 14 residues. The entire variable domain, with the rest obtained from reference TRBV13 and TRBJ2-1, is as follows: AAGVIQSPRHLIKEKRETATLKCYPIPRHDTVYWYQQGPGQDPQFLISFYEKMQSDKGSIPDRFSAQQFSDYHSELNMSSLELGDSALYFCASSKEAGGNEQFFGPGTRLTVL.

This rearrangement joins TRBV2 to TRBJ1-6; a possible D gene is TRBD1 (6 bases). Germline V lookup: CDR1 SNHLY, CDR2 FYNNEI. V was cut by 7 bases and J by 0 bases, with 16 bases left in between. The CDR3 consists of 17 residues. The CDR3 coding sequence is TGTGCCAGCAACGAGGGGGGTTTACACTCCTATAATTCACCCCTCCACTTT. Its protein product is CASNEGGLHSYNSPLHF.

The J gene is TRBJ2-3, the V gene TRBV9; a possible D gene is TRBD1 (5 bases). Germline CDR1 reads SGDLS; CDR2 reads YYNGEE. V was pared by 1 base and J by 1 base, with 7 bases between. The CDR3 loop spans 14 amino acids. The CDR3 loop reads CASSVSRGTDTQYF. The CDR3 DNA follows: TGTGCCAGCAGCGTATCCAGGGGCACAGATACGCAGTATTTT.

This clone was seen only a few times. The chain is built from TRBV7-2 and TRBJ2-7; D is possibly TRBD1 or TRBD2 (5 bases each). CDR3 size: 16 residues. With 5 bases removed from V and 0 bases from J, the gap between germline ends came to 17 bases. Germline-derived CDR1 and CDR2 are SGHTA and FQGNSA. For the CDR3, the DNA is TGTGCCAGCAGCCCGCGTGGGGGTAGCCGCTCCTACGAGCAGTACTTC. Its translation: CASSPRGGSRSYEQYF.

CDR3 protein: CSVEVGKNTEAFF. CDR3 nucleotide sequence: TGCAGCGTTGAAGTAGGAAAAAACACTGAAGCTTTCTTT. This chain uses TRBV29-1 with TRBJ1-1; the D is unclear. Germline V gives CDR1 SQVTM, CDR2 ANQGSEA. Trimming shortened V by 1 base and J by 2 bases, and 8 bases separated the two germline ends. The CDR3 consists of 13 residues. The full variable domain, rest sourced from reference TRBV29-1 and TRBJ1-1, is SAVISQKPSRDICQRGTSLTIQCQVDSQVTMMFWYRQQPGQSLTLIATANQGSEATYESGFVIDKFPISRPNLTFSTLTVSNMSPEDSSIYLCSVEVGKNTEAFFGQGTRLTVV.

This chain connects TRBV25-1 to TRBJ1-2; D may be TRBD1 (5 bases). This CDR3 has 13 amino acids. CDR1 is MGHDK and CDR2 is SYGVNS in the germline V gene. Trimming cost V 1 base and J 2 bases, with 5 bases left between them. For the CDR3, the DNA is TGTGCCAGCAGTGAATGGGGGAACTATGGCTACACCTTC. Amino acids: CASSEWGNYGYTF.

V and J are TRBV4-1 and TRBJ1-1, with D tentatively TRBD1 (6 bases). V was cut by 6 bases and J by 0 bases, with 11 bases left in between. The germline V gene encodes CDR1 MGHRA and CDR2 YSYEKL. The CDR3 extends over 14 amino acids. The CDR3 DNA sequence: TGCGCCAGCAGTCGACAGGTTGTGAACACTGAAGCTTTCTTT. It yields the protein CASSRQVVNTEAFF.

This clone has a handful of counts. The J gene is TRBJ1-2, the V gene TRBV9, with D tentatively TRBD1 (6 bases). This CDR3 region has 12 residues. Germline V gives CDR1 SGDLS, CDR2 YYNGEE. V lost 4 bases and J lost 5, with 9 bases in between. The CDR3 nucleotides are TGTGCCAGCAGCCCACAGGGTTATGGCTACACCTTC. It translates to CASSPQGYGYTF. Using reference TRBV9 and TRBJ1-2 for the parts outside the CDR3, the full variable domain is DSGVTQTPKHLITATGQRVTLRCSPRSGDLSVYWYQQSLDQGLQFLIQYYNGEERAKGNILERFSAQQFPDLHSELNLSSLELGDSALYFCASSPQGYGYTFGSGTRLTVV.